The present entry profiles one TCR beta chain with its context. Its antigen is as yet unknown. The data belong to a study of Graves' ophthalmopathy and Graves' hyperthyroidism. Findings of the study overall: Distinction of ophthalmopathy from stable hyperthyroidism by a 13-signature model reached 85% to 90% sensitivity and more than 65% specificity. Progression of ophthalmopathy was predicted by the model with roughly 70% sensitivity and roughly 73% specificity.

This CDR3 has 11 amino acids. V was shortened by 6 bases and J by 10 bases, with 9 bases between the two germline ends. TCR beta CDR3 regions were amplified from RNA transcripts. Following a first-round RT-PCR that used HTBI primers, a second-round multiplex PCR was carried out. TCRdb called the multiplex PCR reads again in MiXCR, with one record for every CDR3 protein. The repertoire includes about 210,000 distinct CDR3 sequences, roughly 27% of them detected once, and approximately 8.2% sits in the top ten. The source material was peripheral blood. The chain recombines TRBV12-3 or TRBV12-4 with TRBJ2-2; TRBD2 might be the D (5 bases). The TCR sequence derives from a man aged 50 or older with Graves' ophthalmopathy. CDR3 region: CASRRELELFF. CDR3 coding DNA: TGTGCCAGCAGGAGGGAGTTGGAGCTGTTTTTT.